This T cell receptor beta chain was retrieved from a study of shared clonotypes between healthy human individuals. Study in general: Each donor's CD4 naive and CD4 memory cells filled three plates apiece, CD8 naive two, and CD8 memory one. General study points: Naive subsets typically showed greater estimated richness than memory subsets. The sampled material consisted only of blood, and tissue repertoires are likely to differ.

V was pared by 10 bases and J by 7 bases, with 6 bases of the junction left unmatched. Germline-derived CDR1 and CDR2 are MDHEN and SYDVKM. The CDR3 spans 12 residues. TCRdb's copy holds only in-frame clones and misses some; the assay was immunoSEQ multiplex PCR. The sample consists of about 2.3 million clones, approximately 93% of them appearing once. For this clone: The target antigen is unknown.

The specimen was naive CD4+ T cells from PBMCs. Subset given: CD45RA+ positively selected. The source is a man between 18 and 35 years old in good health. Some clones in this sample may be carry-over from other donors' samples. This chain connects TRBV28 to TRBJ2-7, with 11 bases aligning to TRBD2. CDR3 region: CAIAGGPGEQYF. The CDR3 region has the DNA TGTGCCATAGCGGGAGGGCCTGGTGAGCAGTACTTC.